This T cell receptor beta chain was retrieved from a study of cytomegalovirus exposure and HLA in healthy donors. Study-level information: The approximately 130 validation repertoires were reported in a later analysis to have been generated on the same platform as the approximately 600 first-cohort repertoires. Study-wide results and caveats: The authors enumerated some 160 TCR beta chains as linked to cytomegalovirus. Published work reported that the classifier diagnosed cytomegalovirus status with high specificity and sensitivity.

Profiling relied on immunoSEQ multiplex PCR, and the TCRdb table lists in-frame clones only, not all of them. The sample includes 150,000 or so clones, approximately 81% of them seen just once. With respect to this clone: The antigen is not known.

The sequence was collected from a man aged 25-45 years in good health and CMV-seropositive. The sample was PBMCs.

The CDR3 here is CASSVDDIGLGSLRKQYF. CDR3 DNA: TGTGCCAGCAGCGTAGATGATATCGGACTAGGATCACTTCGGAAGCAGTACTTC. The V gene is TRBV9, the J gene TRBJ2-7; 7 nucleotides align to TRBD2. Trimming took 0 bases from V and 8 from J; bases not matched to a gene: 20. The germline V gene encodes CDR1 SGDLS and CDR2 YYNGEE. The CDR3 loop spans 18 amino acids.